This entry is about one T cell receptor beta chain. Its cognate antigen is unknown. PCR primers comprised 60 Vbeta and 13 Jbeta primers. The assay was immunoSEQ multiplex PCR, and TCRdb's table has in-frame clones only and misses some. The sample lists 150,000 or so clones; more than 70% were seen once. The data are from a study of cytomegalovirus exposure and HLA in healthy donors. General observations from the study: Cytomegalovirus-associated TCR beta chains were listed, numbering 164.

Germline V gene lookup returns CDR1 LNHNV and CDR2 YYDKDF (reference sequence). Trimming at V came to 0 bases and at J to 2 bases, leaving 10 bases not matched to a gene. This CDR3 region has 18 residues. The J gene is TRBJ2-3, the V gene TRBV15, with 8 bases aligning to TRBD1. The sequencing input was PBMCs. This TCR came from a man aged 35 to 55 in good health and CMV-seronegative. CDR3 in DNA: TGTGCCACCAGCAGAGATTTCCGGACAGGGTATTTCACAGATACGCAGTATTTT. It encodes CATSRDFRTGYFTDTQYF.